This T cell receptor beta chain was obtained from a study of T cells in Graves' hyperthyroidism and ophthalmopathy. Overall study context: Peripheral blood was obtained at initial diagnosis, preceding any treatment.

The CDR3 regions of TCR beta were amplified from RNA transcripts. The study used the HTBI primer set for a first-round RT-PCR of the TCR CDR3. TCRdb re-derived calls from the multiplex PCR reads in MiXCR, one entry per CDR3 protein. The sample holds about 250,000 distinct CDR3 sequences, roughly 22% seen once. Uncontrolled infection, other autoimmune disease, pregnancy or lactation led to exclusion. For the diagnoses, clinical symptoms, serum thyroxine and TRAb, thyroid ultrasound and orbital computed tomography were used. J was trimmed by 4 bases and V by 6 bases; bases with no gene match: 5. Germline V gives CDR1 WSHSY, CDR2 SAAADI. The CDR3 runs 15 residues. This clonotype has more than one count but fewer than ten.

This chain connects TRBV10-2 to TRBJ2-2; 10 bases line up with TRBD2. The sequenced material came from blood. The source is a man aged 25 to 40 with Graves' ophthalmopathy. The CDR3, as DNA: TGCGCCAGCAGGCTAGCGGGAGCGGGCACCGGGGAGCTGTTTTTT. Its protein product is CASRLAGAGTGELFF.